The 20 T cell receptor beta chains below come from one sample, sequenced in a study of T cell repertoires in cytomegalovirus infection. TCRdb ran MiXCR on the reads and lists one entry per CDR3 protein. The sample lists under 800,000 distinct CDR3 sequences, roughly 24% occurring once. The specimen was CD8+ T cells from PBMCs. These receptors came from a human donor in good health (CMV status not recorded). Some clones in this sample may be carry-over from other donors' samples.

The chain uses TRBV29-1 and TRBJ2-3; 9 bases match TRBD2. V lost 6 bases to trimming and J lost 2 bases; unmatched junction nucleotides: 9. Germline-derived CDR1 and CDR2 are SQVTM and ANQGSEA. There are 15 residues in the CDR3. Here the CDR3 DNA reads TGCAGCGTCTTCCTGATAGCGGGGGACACAGATACGCAGTATTTT. It translates to CSVFLIAGDTDTQYF.

This clonotype was recorded a few times. The V call is TRBV10-2, the J call TRBJ1-1, with 8 bases lining up with TRBD1. V lost 7 bases, J lost 6 bases, and 1 base stayed unmatched. This CDR3 is 11 amino acids long. Germline V lookup: CDR1 WSHSY, CDR2 SAAADI. CDR3 loop: CASTQGAEAFF. As DNA, the CDR3 is TGCGCCAGCACACAGGGGGCTGAAGCTTTCTTT.

The chain combines TRBV10-1 with TRBJ1-1, with D perhaps TRBD1 (5 bases). Germline V gene lookup returns CDR1 WNHNN and CDR2 SYGVQD (reference sequence). Trimming took 7 bases from V and 5 from J, leaving 17 bases between them. This CDR3 region has 14 residues. The CDR3 DNA sequence: TGCGCCAGCACTGTGGGGGGAGGCAAGACTGAAGCTTTCTTT. It translates to CASTVGGGKTEAFF.

This clonotype has more than one count but fewer than ten. The J gene is TRBJ1-2, the V gene TRBV29-1; D gene unclear. The CDR3 contains 13 residues. Between the trimmed V and J ends, which lost 8 bases and 6 bases, there was a span of 19 bases. The V gene's germline CDR1 is SQVTM and CDR2 ANQGSEA. As DNA, the CDR3 is TGCAGCTGGGCGGCAGGATCGTTAGATGGCTACACCTTC. This gives the protein CSWAAGSLDGYTF.

A few counts support this clonotype. The chain's CDR3 is CASSPGRSPLTEQFF. The CDR3 DNA follows: TGTGCCAGCAGCCCCGGGAGGTCTCCCCTGACGGAGCAGTTCTTC. The chain joins TRBV5-6 to TRBJ2-1; 7 bases fit TRBD2. Germline-derived CDR1 and CDR2 are SGHDT and YYEEEE. V gave up 4 bases and J gave up 10 bases; unmatched junction bases: 14. CDR3 length: 15 residues.

The V gene is TRBV5-1, the J gene TRBJ2-7; TRBD1 aligns across 7 bases. Germline V gene lookup returns CDR1 SGHRS and CDR2 YFSETQ. V dropped 0 bases and J dropped 4; count of bases not matched to a gene: 4. The CDR3 contains 14 residues. CDR3 region: CASSLGDSKYEQYF. CDR3 in DNA: TGCGCCAGCAGCTTGGGGGACAGTAAATACGAGCAGTACTTC.

The chain has TRBV20-1 and TRBJ2-1; 7 bases are a match to TRBD1. With 8 bases clipped from V and 6 bases from J, the junction kept 13 bases outside the gene matches. This CDR3 contains 14 residues. The germline V gene encodes CDR1 DFQATT and CDR2 SNEGSKA (reference sequence). The CDR3 spells CSSTVRGTLNEQFF. The CDR3 nucleotides are TGCAGTTCTACCGTCAGGGGGACCCTCAATGAGCAGTTCTTC.

As regards this clonotype: At one of its ends the junction is not consistent with the germline gene, which may arise from a read error. The chain recombines TRBV4-3 with TRBJ2-5; D is ambiguous. The germline CDR1 and CDR2 sequences are LGHNA and YSLEER. This CDR3 spans 16 amino acids. The chain's CDR3 is CASSQAGWRSQETQYF. The CDR3 DNA is TGCGCCAGCAGTCAAGCTGGATGGCGGAGTCAAGAGACCCAGTACTTC.

This clonotype was counted ten times or more. V and J are TRBV7-2 and TRBJ1-5; 8 bases map to TRBD1. The CDR3 is made up of 15 amino acids. In germline, CDR1 is SGHTA, CDR2 FQGNSA. V lost 5 bases to trimming and J lost 3 bases; unmatched junction nucleotides: 6. The CDR3 nucleotides read TGTGCCAGCAGCACCTACAGGGGGACCAATCAGCCCCAGCATTTT. This sequence encodes CASSTYRGTNQPQHF.

The J gene is TRBJ1-3, the V gene TRBV27; perhaps TRBD1 as D (5 bases). The CDR3 runs 17 residues. Per the germline V gene, CDR1 is MNHEY and CDR2 is SMNVEV (reference sequence). Trimming pared 5 bases from V and 0 bases from J, leaving 17 bases between. The DNA of the CDR3 is TGTGCCAGCAGTCGATCCGCGGGGCCTAGCTCTGGAAACACCATATATTTT. Protein: CASSRSAGPSSGNTIYF.

This clonotype was found a few times. The rearrangement joins TRBV29-1 to TRBJ1-1, with D unresolved. The CDR3 loop spans 12 amino acids. Looked up from germline, CDR1 is SQVTM and CDR2 is ANQGSEA. Trimming took off 0 bases at V and 3 bases at J, with 5 bases between the two ends. DNA for the CDR3: TGCAGCGTTGAAGAAACGGACACTGAAGCTTTCTTT. Translating gives CSVEETDTEAFF.

This clonotype was seen repeatedly, ten times or more. The chain has TRBV7-9 and TRBJ1-2; a weak D match, TRBD1 (6 bases). Trimming took 4 bases from V and 6 from J, leaving 18 bases between them. The CDR3 runs 15 residues. The germline V gene encodes CDR1 SEHNR and CDR2 FQNEAQ (reference sequence). The CDR3 coding sequence is TGTGCCAGCAGCTCGACCAAGAGGGGGTTCGATGGCTACACCTTC. It translates to CASSSTKRGFDGYTF.

This clonotype came up a few times. The chain combines TRBV29-1 with TRBJ1-1; no definite D call. Germline CDR1 SQVTM, CDR2 ANQGSEA. The ends were cut back, 1 base at V and 1 base at J, with 13 bases in the middle. This CDR3 spans 15 amino acids. The CDR3 sequence is CSVEVWAGENTEAFF. The CDR3 nucleotides read TGCAGCGTTGAAGTGTGGGCGGGCGAGAACACTGAAGCTTTCTTT.

On this clonotype: A single base separates this from a much larger clone, so it may be a read error. The rearrangement uses TRBV6-5 and TRBJ2-5, with D possibly called TRBD1 or TRBD2 (5 bases each). The CDR3 is 12 amino acids. CDR1 and CDR2 (germline): MNHEY, SVGAGI. The CDR3 DNA is TGTGCCAGCGAGGGGATCGGAGAGACCCGGTACTTC. Translation gives CASEGIGETRYF.

This clonotype turned up a few times. The CDR3 nucleotides read TGCGCCAGCAGTGAGGGGATGGGGTCCCGAGAGACCCAGTACTTC. This encodes CASSEGMGSRETQYF. The V and J genes are TRBV10-1 and TRBJ2-5; D ambiguous. Trimming left V 2 bases short and J 4 bases short, with 14 bases between. This CDR3 is built from 15 residues. Germline V CDR1 and CDR2: WNHNN, SYGVQD (reference sequence).

This clonotype was counted only a few times. This sequence joins TRBV7-9 and TRBJ1-1; 8 bases map to TRBD1. V shed 5 bases and J 5 bases; nucleotides not matched to a gene: 16. The V gene's germline CDR1 is SEHNR and CDR2 FQNEAQ (reference sequence). This CDR3 region has 17 residues. The CDR3 bases are TGTGCCAGCAGCCTCCGGGACAGGAGAACCTCGGGGACTGAAGCTTTCTTT. This gives the protein CASSLRDRRTSGTEAFF.

This clonotype was seen just once. A much larger clone differs by one base, so this may be a read error. CDR3 amino acids: CASSLASSREGGYTF. The CDR3 region has the DNA TGTGCCAGCAGCTTAGCGTCGAGCAGGGAGGGCGGCTACACCTTC. The genes are TRBV7-6 and TRBJ1-2, with D possibly matching TRBD1 (5 bases). In germline, CDR1 is SGHVS, CDR2 FNYEAQ. V dropped 0 bases and J dropped 8 bases, with 16 bases sitting between them. This CDR3 contains 15 residues. The full variable domain, in which reference TRBV7-6 and TRBJ1-2 provide the parts outside the CDR3, is GAGVSQSPRYKVTKRGQDVALRCDPISGHVSLYWYRQALGQGPEFLTYFNYEAQQDKSGLPNDRFSAERPEGSISTLTIQRTEQRDSAMYRCASSLASSREGGYTFGSGTRLTVV.

Ten or more counts support this clonotype. The chain links TRBV11-1 to TRBJ1-1, with D possibly TRBD1 on 5 matching bases. V was trimmed by 3 bases and J by 0 bases, leaving 11 bases between them. Germline V gene data show CDR1 as SGHAT and CDR2 as FQDESV (reference sequence). The CDR3 totals 15 residues. The CDR3: CASSFLAGMNTEAFF. The DNA of the CDR3 is TGTGCCAGCAGCTTTCTGGCAGGGATGAACACTGAAGCTTTCTTT.

This chain joins TRBV20-1 and TRBJ1-2; unclear D gene. This CDR3 is 14 amino acids long. V was clipped by 0 bases and J by 3 bases, with 11 bases between them. Germline V gene sequence: CDR1 DFQATT, CDR2 SNEGSKA (reference sequence). In nucleotides, the CDR3 is TGCAGTGCTAGAGATCAGGAATTCTACTATGGCTACACCTTC. Its protein is CSARDQEFYYGYTF.

This clonotype came up a few times. The rearrangement joins TRBV29-1 to TRBJ1-1; D gene unclear. V was trimmed by 3 bases and J by 6 bases, leaving 14 bases between them. The CDR3 totals 13 residues. CDR1 and CDR2 (germline): SQVTM, ANQGSEA. CDR3 region: CSVDLGHVAEAFF. CDR3 DNA: TGCAGCGTTGATTTGGGCCATGTCGCTGAAGCTTTCTTT.